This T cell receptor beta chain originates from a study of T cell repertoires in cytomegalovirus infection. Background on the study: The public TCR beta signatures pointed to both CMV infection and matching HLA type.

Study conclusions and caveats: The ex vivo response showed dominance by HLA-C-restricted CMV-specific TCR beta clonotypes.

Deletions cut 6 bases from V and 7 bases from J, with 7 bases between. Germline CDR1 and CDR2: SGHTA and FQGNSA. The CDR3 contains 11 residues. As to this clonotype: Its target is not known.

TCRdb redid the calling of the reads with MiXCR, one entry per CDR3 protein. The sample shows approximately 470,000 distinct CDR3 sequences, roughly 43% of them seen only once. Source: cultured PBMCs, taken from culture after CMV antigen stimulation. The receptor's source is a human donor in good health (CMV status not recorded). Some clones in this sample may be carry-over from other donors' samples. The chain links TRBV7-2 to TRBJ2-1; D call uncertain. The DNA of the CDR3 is TGTGCCAGCAGGTTATTGAATGAGCAGTTCTTC. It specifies CASRLLNEQFF.